Sequencing of this T cell receptor (beta chain) was carried out in a study of blood T cell repertoires in COVID-19. Study-wide context: Sample material is recorded as cDNA or gDNA derived from T cells, B-cell-depleted T cells, or PBMCs.

The protocol was immunoSEQ multiplex PCR, while the TCRdb copy is restricted to in-frame clones and leaves out a portion. Of some 80,000 clones detected, 88% appear once; the ten largest clones hold around 20%. CDR1 SNHLY and CDR2 FYNNEI come from the germline V gene. The CDR3 is 12 residues long. Trimming took off 6 bases at V and 6 bases at J, with 11 bases between the two ends. The sequencing input was peripheral blood. The genes are TRBV2 and TRBJ1-2, with D possibly matching TRBD1 (6 bases). This sequence originates from a human donor in a cohort sampled during active COVID-19. CDR3 residues: CASSWGGDGYTF. CDR3 nucleotides: TGTGCCAGCAGCTGGGGGGGCGATGGCTACACCTTC.